A selection of T cell receptor beta chains follows, all from one sample in a study of blood T cell repertoires in COVID-19. Data came from immunoSEQ multiplex PCR; TCRdb stores just in-frame clones and leaves some out. The sample holds approximately 130,000 clones, 85% to 90% seen once. Sequences were obtained from peripheral blood. Receptors originate from a woman aged 50 to 60 with acute or convalescent COVID-19. Each CDR3 is given without its conserved first and last residue.

J,V,CDR3
TRBJ1-5,TRBV30,AWSQAVGNQPQH
TRBJ2-1,TRBV5-1,ASSLGAGSGRLDNEQF
TRBJ1-3,TRBV19,ASSVSTVSGNTIY
TRBJ1-4,TRBV5-1,ASTFPGAPNEKLF
TRBJ1-4,TRBV6-2/TRBV6-3,ASSYEGQGLFDEKLF
TRBJ2-1,TRBV4-1,ASSQVLQWSSYNEQF
TRBJ2-5,TRBV18,ASSPGRDETQY
TRBJ2-1,TRBV30,AWSVRANEEF
TRBJ1-4,TRBV19,ASSPWSGTGKLF
TRBJ1-1,TRBV18,ASSPMDRGAYTEAF
TRBJ1-2,TRBV27,ATTHRWGYGYT
TRBJ2-7,TRBV3-1/TRBV3-2,ASSPAVNRGGYEQY
TRBJ1-5,TRBV27,ASSLEGSQPQH
TRBJ1-6,TRBV19,ASSPDRVANSPLH
TRBJ1-5,TRBV30,AWSVTGYGNQPQH
TRBJ1-1,TRBV7-3,ASSPSTGATEAF
TRBJ1-1,TRBV11-2,ASSLVGENTEAF
TRBJ1-6,TRBV11-3,ASSLGRGGSPLH
TRBJ1-5,TRBV6-4,ASNYRVRNQPQH
TRBJ2-7,TRBV12-3/TRBV12-4,ASRTGVEQY
TRBJ2-1,TRBV6-5,ASSYPGGTAQF
TRBJ2-2,TRBV6-2/TRBV6-3,ASSYRLAGGFNTGELF
TRBJ1-2,TRBV6-5,ASKAPGQGAYGYT
TRBJ1-2,TRBV6-5,ASKRQMKSWGYT
TRBJ1-6,TRBV11-2,ASSLGQKSSYNSPLH
TRBJ1-1,TRBV12-5,ASGLVPPGNTEAF
TRBJ1-2,TRBV19,ATKTQGLSGYT
TRBJ2-7,TRBV10-3,AISSLAGSSEQY
TRBJ2-3,TRBV29-1,SVSPSATDTQY
TRBJ2-5,TRBV4-1,ASSPLGSGGQETQY
TRBJ1-5,TRBV2,ASRGSGNQPQH
TRBJ1-4,TRBV5-1,ASSSSGTPNEKLF
TRBJ1-2,TRBV19,ASSIGRGLNYGYT
TRBJ2-7,TRBV9,ASSPTSGTSYEQY
TRBJ1-1,TRBV18,ASSPRGPTGVENTEAF
TRBJ2-1,TRBV30,AWRTSGGSYNEQF
TRBJ2-1,TRBV7-2,ASSLFLAGGSKAYNEQF
TRBJ2-2,TRBV5-6,ASSLAYPGELF
TRBJ2-3,TRBV5-1,ASSLEGDSTDTQY
TRBJ1-6,TRBV29-1,SVSGRGNSPLH
TRBJ2-3,TRBV12-5,ASGSGSGSNTQY
TRBJ1-4,TRBV5-1,ASSPGSNEKLF
TRBJ1-1,TRBV10-2,ASSERDRGVNTEAF
TRBJ1-2,TRBV5-6,ASSSNTGGYGYT
TRBJ2-5,TRBV3-1/TRBV3-2,ASSQGGAETQY
TRBJ1-1,TRBV4-1,ASSQAGGRGAF
TRBJ2-1,TRBV11-3,ASSWGGTYNEQF
TRBJ2-2,TRBV4-2,ASSGAGGNTGELF
TRBJ2-7,TRBV28,ASSPRLADEQY
TRBJ1-2,TRBV6-6,ASSYSMRGADYGYT
TRBJ2-5,TRBV5-6,ASSYEDSGRETQY
TRBJ1-2,TRBV9,ASSVGTVGVGYT
TRBJ1-2,TRBV7-6,ASSLDADRDYGYT
TRBJ1-3,TRBV4-3,ASSPSGTGDTIY
TRBJ1-1,TRBV12-3/TRBV12-4,ASSFGRAEAF